This is a list of T cell receptor beta chains from one sample in a study of blood T cell repertoires in COVID-19. The assay was immunoSEQ multiplex PCR, and TCRdb's table has in-frame clones only and misses some. The sample has some 200,000 clones, 65% to 85% seen once. The specimen was peripheral blood. These receptor sequences come from a woman aged 30 to 39 who had recovered from COVID-19. Both conserved end residues are part of each CDR3. The order of the fields is D gene, J gene, CDR3 length, V gene, clone size, CDR3 DNA, CDR3 protein. The D gene is left open where the match is weak. Only part of the rows carry a size: once, few, many, or a class if the clone is expanded.

D: TRBD2; J: TRBJ2-3; length: 15; V: TRBV7-9; size: few; DNA: TGTGCCAGCAGCTCCCTTGGCGGGAGAGTAGATACGCAGTATTTT; CDR3: CASSSLGGRVDTQYF
D: NA; J: TRBJ1-2; length: 13; V: TRBV29-1; size: NA; DNA: TGCAGCGTTGAAGACAGGGGAGACTATGGCTACACCTTC; CDR3: CSVEDRGDYGYTF
D: TRBD1; J: TRBJ1-5; length: 17; V: TRBV18; size: once; DNA: TGTGCCAGCTCACCAGTGCCGGGACAGATAAACGGTCAGCCCCAGCATTTT; CDR3: CASSPVPGQINGQPQHF
D: NA; J: TRBJ2-1; length: 13; V: TRBV5-4; size: NA; DNA: TGTGCCAGCAGCTGGCCGAGGTACAATGAGCAGTTCTTC; CDR3: CASSWPRYNEQFF
D: TRBD2; J: TRBJ2-7; length: 14; V: TRBV29-1; size: NA; DNA: TGCAGTGCGGGACTAGCGGGACCAGTGTACGAGCAGTACTTC; CDR3: CSAGLAGPVYEQYF
D: TRBD1; J: TRBJ1-4; length: 13; V: TRBV30; size: NA; DNA: TGTGCCTGGAGGGGACAGCCTAATGAAAAACTGTTTTTT; CDR3: CAWRGQPNEKLFF
D: NA; J: TRBJ2-3; length: 11; V: TRBV29-1; size: NA; DNA: TGCAGCGTTGAATCCGGGGATACGCAGTATTTT; CDR3: CSVESGDTQYF
D: TRBD1; J: TRBJ1-4; length: 15; V: TRBV28; size: NA; DNA: TGTGCCAGCAGCCCTGACAGGGGGCGAGATGAAAAACTGTTTTTT; CDR3: CASSPDRGRDEKLFF
D: NA; J: TRBJ1-1; length: 13; V: TRBV10-1; size: NA; DNA: TGCGCCAGCAGTCCCTGTCGTCCGTGTGAAGCTTTCTTT; CDR3: CASSPCRPCEAFF
D: TRBD2; J: TRBJ2-7; length: 16; V: TRBV6-5; size: NA; DNA: TGTGCCAGCAGTTACCTAGCGGGAGGGCACAAAGGCGAGCAGTACTTC; CDR3: CASSYLAGGHKGEQYF
D: TRBD1; J: TRBJ1-4; length: 16; V: TRBV19; size: NA; DNA: TGTGCCAGTAGTTCCGGCAAGGGGACAGGGGATGAAAAACTGTTTTTT; CDR3: CASSSGKGTGDEKLFF
D: NA; J: TRBJ1-6; length: 14; V: TRBV30; size: NA; DNA: TGTGCCTGGAGTGTAACGGGGGATAATTCACCCCTCCACTTT; CDR3: CAWSVTGDNSPLHF
D: NA; J: TRBJ2-5; length: 11; V: TRBV7-9; size: NA; DNA: TGTGCCAGCATAGGGGAAGAGACCCAGTACTTC; CDR3: CASIGEETQYF
D: TRBD2; J: TRBJ2-1; length: 16; V: TRBV9; size: NA; DNA: TGTGCCAGCAGCGTCGCTGGGAGGGAGAGAGGCTATGAGCAGTTCTTC; CDR3: CASSVAGRERGYEQFF
D: TRBD1; J: TRBJ2-7; length: 15; V: TRBV7-9; size: NA; DNA: TGTGCCAGCAGCTCACCGGGACAGAGCTCCTACGAGCAGTACTTC; CDR3: CASSSPGQSSYEQYF
D: NA; J: TRBJ2-7; length: 14; V: TRBV3-1/TRBV3-2; size: once; DNA: TGTGCCAGCAGCCAAGAGACTGCCTCCTACGAGCAGTACTTC; CDR3: CASSQETASYEQYF
D: NA; J: TRBJ1-1; length: 12; V: TRBV5-6; size: NA; DNA: TGTGCCAGCAGTTCAGGCCTCGTCGAAGCTTTCTTT; CDR3: CASSSGLVEAFF
D: TRBD1; J: TRBJ2-7; length: 14; V: TRBV6-5; size: NA; DNA: TGTGCCAGCAGTTCGCTTCAGGGGGCCTACGAGCAGTACTTC; CDR3: CASSSLQGAYEQYF
D: NA; J: TRBJ1-2; length: 13; V: TRBV6-5; size: NA; DNA: TGTGCCAGCAGTCCCGGGAGGGTCTATGGCTACACCTTC; CDR3: CASSPGRVYGYTF
D: TRBD2; J: TRBJ2-7; length: 14; V: TRBV5-1; size: few; DNA: TGCGCCAGCAGCTTACTAGCGGGAGTTTACGAGCAGTACTTC; CDR3: CASSLLAGVYEQYF
D: NA; J: TRBJ2-1; length: 15; V: TRBV7-9; size: NA; DNA: TGTGCCAGCAGCACAGATCTGAGCTCCTACAATGAGCAGTTCTTC; CDR3: CASSTDLSSYNEQFF
D: TRBD2; J: TRBJ2-5; length: 14; V: TRBV5-4; size: NA; DNA: TGTGCCAGCAGTCCTGGACTAGCGCAAGAGACCCAGTACTTC; CDR3: CASSPGLAQETQYF
D: NA; J: TRBJ1-2; length: 13; V: TRBV2; size: NA; DNA: TGTGCCAGCAGTGACGGGGAGGACTATGGCTACACCTTC; CDR3: CASSDGEDYGYTF
D: NA; J: TRBJ2-2; length: 14; V: TRBV7-3; size: NA; DNA: TGTGCCAGCAGCCTGGGACTGAACACCGGGGAGCTGTTTTTT; CDR3: CASSLGLNTGELFF
D: NA; J: TRBJ2-7; length: 14; V: TRBV5-8; size: NA; DNA: TGTGCCAGCAGCTTGGCCCCTTTCTCCTACGAGCAGTACTTC; CDR3: CASSLAPFSYEQYF
D: NA; J: TRBJ1-1; length: 14; V: TRBV2; size: many; DNA: TGTGCCAGCAACTATGTTCCCGAGGCGACTGAAGCTTTCTTT; CDR3: CASNYVPEATEAFF
D: TRBD2; J: TRBJ2-2; length: 16; V: TRBV19; size: NA; DNA: TGTGCCAGTAGGGGAGCTCTCACTAGCGGGAGTGGGGAGCTGTTTTTT; CDR3: CASRGALTSGSGELFF